This TCR beta chain was captured in a study of metastatic and nonmetastatic thyroid tumors. About the study: Patients with malignant and benign thyroid disease provided blood and tumor or nodule tissue, whose repertoires were compared. General observations from the study: A significant increase in TCR beta diversity was reportedly seen in malignant thyroid tumors relative to benign nodules, in blood and tumor.

The CDR3 runs 12 residues. V shed 4 bases and J shed 2 bases, with 8 bases lying between them. Per germline, CDR1 DFQATT and CDR2 SNEGSKA (reference sequence). There were no patients who had received any treatment before thyroid surgery. This clone occurred a few times. The antigen remains undetermined. As handled by the study authors: A distant-metastasis classifier for papillary thyroid cancer was built using CDR3 differences across clinicopathological groups. With MiXCR, TCRdb called clones anew from the PCR reads. The V and J calls, along with clone size, are taken from TCRdb and not from the paper's own processing. The data hold about 41,000 clones, with 20% to 30% observed a single time.

The material sequenced was tumor tissue. The rearrangement uses TRBV20-1 and TRBJ1-2, with D hard to call. The clonotype was recovered from a female donor with papillary thyroid cancer or a benign thyroid nodule (not recorded which). Some clones in this sample may be carry-over from other donors' samples. The CDR3 is CSAKVFNYGYTF. Here the CDR3 DNA reads TGCAGTGCTAAGGTATTCAACTATGGCTACACCTTC.